The source of this T cell receptor beta chain is a study of T cell repertoires in cytomegalovirus infection. Using its own MiXCR run on the reads, TCRdb lists one record per CDR3 protein. The sample includes 250,000 to 300,000 distinct CDR3 sequences, 12% to 15% of them seen just once. In this sample, this clonotype turned up a few times. This TCR was recovered from a human donor in good health (CMV status not recorded). Some clones in this sample may be carry-over from other donors' samples. The sample was PBMCs.

The CDR3 DNA sequence: TGTGCCAGCAGCTTATTGCGACAGTACGAGCAGTACTTC. It is translated as CASSLLRQYEQYF. V is TRBV7-2 and J is TRBJ2-7; D may be TRBD1 (5 bases). CDR1 and CDR2 (germline): SGHTA, FQGNSA. Trimming removed 2 bases from V and 4 bases from J, with 9 bases in between. This CDR3 is built from 13 residues.